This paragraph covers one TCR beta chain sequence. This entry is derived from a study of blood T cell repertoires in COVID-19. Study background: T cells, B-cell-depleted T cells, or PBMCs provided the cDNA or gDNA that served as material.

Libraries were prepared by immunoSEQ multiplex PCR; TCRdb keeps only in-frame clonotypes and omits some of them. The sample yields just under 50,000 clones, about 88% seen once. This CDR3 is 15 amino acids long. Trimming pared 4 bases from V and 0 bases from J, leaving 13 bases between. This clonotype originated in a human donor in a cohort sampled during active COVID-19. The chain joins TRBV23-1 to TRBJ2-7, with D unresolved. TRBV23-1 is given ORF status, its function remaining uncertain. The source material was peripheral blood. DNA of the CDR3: TGCGCCAGCAGTCTGGAGCTTCACGGCTCCTACGAGCAGTACGTC. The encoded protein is CASSLELHGSYEQYV.